This T cell receptor beta chain was identified in a study of blood T cell repertoires in COVID-19. Study overall: Among Cohort 3 donors, those recovered had two negative PCRs, clearance, or symptom resolution.

In terms of age and location, participants ranged from roughly 18 to 90 years and lived in approximately 26 US areas. Participants had their cohort set by participant-reported clinical history. Source study methods: Amplifying reference gene primers gave estimates of nucleated cell counts. Sequenced by immunoSEQ multiplex PCR; TCRdb stores in-frame clones only, minus some. V and J calls and clone size are those listed in that table; D and trimming were worked out from the DNA. This table has 200,000 to 250,000 clones, 86% appearing once. This receptor was identified in a woman in her 50s in a cohort exposed to, infected with or recovered from COVID-19 (not recorded which). The sample comprised PBMCs or T cells enriched from blood (not recorded which).

The CDR3 loop is CASSLGLEVGELFF. The DNA of the CDR3 is TGTGCCAGCAGCTTGGGACTAGAAGTCGGGGAGCTGTTTTTT. This rearrangement joins TRBV5-4 to TRBJ2-2; a weak D match, TRBD2 (6 bases). The CDR3 totals 14 residues. The germline V gene encodes CDR1 SGHNT and CDR2 YYREEE (reference sequence). The V gene lost 0 bases and the J gene lost 7 bases, with 10 bases spanning the gap.